Below, 32 T cell receptor beta chains from the same sample are listed, as sequenced in a study of CD8+ T cells in alopecia areata. Extraction and reverse transcription of RNA yielded cDNA as the sequencing template. Sequenced by immunoSEQ multiplex PCR; TCRdb stores in-frame clones only, minus some. The sample shows about 130,000 clones, almost 50% of them seen only once. Material: CD8+ T cells sorted from blood, obtained at week 0. These TCRs come from a human donor with alopecia areata.

J is TRBJ2-1 and V is TRBV30; 14 nucleotides line up with TRBD2. V was pared by 1 base and J by 3 bases, with 11 bases of the junction left unmatched. CDR1 is GTSNPN and CDR2 is SVGIG in the germline V gene (reference sequence). There are 19 residues in the CDR3. The CDR3 region has the DNA TGTGCCTGGAGTGCGACGGGACTAGCGGGGGCCCACCACTACAATGAGCAGTTCTTC. Residues: CAWSATGLAGAHHYNEQFF. The entire variable domain, with the rest obtained from reference TRBV30 and TRBJ2-1, is as follows: SQTIHQWPATLVQPVGSPLSLECTVEGTSNPNLYWYRQAAGRGLQLLFYSVGIGQISSEVPQNLSASRPQDRQFILSSKKLLLSDSGFYLCAWSATGLAGAHHYNEQFFGPGTRLTVL.

V is TRBV11-2 and J is TRBJ2-3; D gene ambiguous. The CDR3 spans 13 residues. Germline V gene data show CDR1 as SGHAT and CDR2 as FQNNGV. The germline V and J ends were trimmed by 3 bases and 5 bases, with 9 bases remaining between them. DNA of the CDR3: TGTGCCAGCAGCTTCCCTATCAAAGATACGCAGTATTTT. This gives the protein CASSFPIKDTQYF.

The V call is TRBV7-9, the J call TRBJ1-1, with D possibly matching TRBD1 (6 bases). CDR1 SEHNR and CDR2 FQNEAQ come from the germline V gene (reference sequence). V dropped 1 base and J dropped 3 bases, with 12 bases sitting between them. The CDR3 consists of 15 residues. CDR3 sequence (DNA): TGTGCCAGCAGCTTAGGGCCCAGGGGCGACACTGAAGCTTTCTTT. Its translation: CASSLGPRGDTEAFF.

Here the CDR3 reads CAYSGSGETQYF. The CDR3 DNA follows: TGTGCTTACTCTGGGTCAGGGGAGACCCAGTACTTC. This sequence joins TRBV5-4 and TRBJ2-5, with a possible D match to TRBD1 (5 bases). Germline CDR1 reads SGHNT; CDR2 reads YYREEE (reference sequence). The CDR3 runs 12 residues. The whole variable domain, filled in from reference TRBV5-4 and TRBJ2-5, reads ETGVTQSPTHLIKTRGQQVTLRCSSQSGHNTVSWYQQALGQGPQFIFQYYREEENGRGNFPPRFSGLQFPNYSSELNVNALELDDSALYLCAYSGSGETQYFGPGTRLLVL.

V usage is TRBV5-6 and J usage is TRBJ1-2, with 9 bases lining up with TRBD1. CDR1 is SGHDT and CDR2 is YYEEEE in the germline V gene. Trimming took 3 bases from V and 4 from J; bases not matched to a gene: 4. The CDR3 runs 14 residues. CDR3 sequence reads: CASSSGQGGYGYTF. CDR3 nucleotide sequence: TGTGCCAGCAGCTCGGGACAGGGAGGCTATGGCTACACCTTC. Variable domain in full (rest from reference TRBV5-6 and TRBJ1-2): DAGVTQSPTHLIKTRGQQVTLRCSPKSGHDTVSWYQQALGQGPQFIFQYYEEEERQRGNFPDRFSGHQFPNYSSELNVNALLLGDSALYLCASSSGQGGYGYTFGSGTRLTVV.

V gene TRBV29-1 combines with J gene TRBJ2-7; possible D gene TRBD1, 6 bases. Trimming took 6 bases from V and 2 from J, leaving 17 bases between them. CDR3 length: 14 residues. CDR1 is SQVTM and CDR2 is ANQGSEA in the germline V gene. The CDR3 reads CSVRGQPSAYEQYF. CDR3 nucleotides: TGCAGCGTCCGAGGACAGCCGTCTGCCTACGAGCAGTACTTC.

V is TRBV30 and J is TRBJ2-2; possible D gene TRBD2, 6 bases. CDR1 GTSNPN and CDR2 SVGIG come from the germline V gene (reference sequence). V gave up 0 bases and J gave up 0 bases, with 8 bases separating them. The length of the CDR3 is 15 residues. The CDR3 sequence: CAWSVLATNTGELFF. The CDR3 DNA is TGTGCCTGGAGTGTACTAGCCACGAACACCGGGGAGCTGTTTTTT.

The genes are TRBV6-5 and TRBJ2-3; weak D call: TRBD2 (6 bases). The germline V gene has CDR1 MNHEY and CDR2 SVGAGI. Trimming shortened V by 4 bases and J by 0 bases, and 14 bases separated the two germline ends. The CDR3 consists of 16 residues. Here the CDR3 reads CASSSLAETSTDTQYF. The CDR3 DNA sequence: TGTGCCAGCAGTTCCTTAGCGGAGACTAGCACAGATACGCAGTATTTT.

Only one count was recorded for this clone. This chain uses TRBV30 with TRBJ2-7; D tentatively fits TRBD1 or TRBD2 (5 bases each). V was shortened by 6 bases and J by 6 bases, with 12 bases between the two germline ends. Germline V gives CDR1 GTSNPN, CDR2 SVGIG (reference sequence). This CDR3 region has 11 residues. Here the CDR3 reads CACFQGVEQYF. As DNA, the CDR3 is TGTGCCTGTTTTCAGGGAGTCGAGCAGTACTTC.

The chain has TRBV27 and TRBJ2-7; 8 bases align to TRBD1. Trimming at V came to 8 bases and at J to 5 bases, leaving 8 bases not matched to a gene. Per germline, CDR1 MNHEY and CDR2 SMNVEV (reference sequence). The CDR3 spans 13 residues. In DNA, the CDR3 is TGTGCCAGCGGCCCGGACAGGGCCAACGAGCAGTACTTC. This codes for CASGPDRANEQYF.

This chain links TRBV9 with TRBJ1-1; TRBD1 matches 9 bases. There are 13 residues in the CDR3. J lost 4 bases, V lost 5 bases, and 3 bases had no gene match. Germline V gene lookup returns CDR1 SGDLS and CDR2 YYNGEE. The DNA for the CDR3 is TGTGCCAGCAGTACAGGGGGCTCCACTGAAGCTTTCTTT. It yields the protein CASSTGGSTEAFF.

In its sample, this clone was seen a few times. This chain links TRBV5-1 with TRBJ2-7; no definite D call. This CDR3 region has 13 residues. Germline V gene data show CDR1 as SGHRS and CDR2 as YFSETQ. Trimming shortened V by 0 bases and J by 0 bases, and 4 bases separated the two germline ends. This CDR3 reads CASSLDNSYEQYF. The DNA for the CDR3 is TGCGCCAGCAGCTTGGACAACTCCTACGAGCAGTACTTC.

A few counts support this clone. The chain joins TRBV7-8 to TRBJ1-5; TRBD1 matches 7 bases. The CDR3 extends over 16 amino acids. V lost 8 bases and J lost 2; bases outside the gene matches: 12. CDR1 is SGHVS and CDR2 is FQNEAQ in the germline V gene. The CDR3 reads CASQDRAGYGNQPQHF. The DNA for the CDR3 is TGTGCCAGCCAAGACAGGGCGGGGTATGGCAATCAGCCCCAGCATTTT.

The chain employs TRBV5-1 and TRBJ1-2; D possibly corresponds to TRBD1 (6 bases). V lost 4 bases and J lost 5, with 9 bases in between. The germline V gene has CDR1 SGHRS and CDR2 YFSETQ. The CDR3 covers 12 residues. The CDR3 coding sequence is TGCGCCAGCAGCGAGGACAGTTATGGCTACACCTTC. Amino acids: CASSEDSYGYTF.

The chain couples TRBV30 to TRBJ1-2, with D tentatively TRBD1 (5 bases). Trimming left V 8 bases short and J 2 bases short, with 15 bases between. The CDR3 is 13 amino acids. Germline assignment: CDR1 GTSNPN and CDR2 SVGIG (reference sequence). The CDR3 loop reads CAGYRGANYGYTF. The CDR3 DNA reads as TGTGCCGGTTACCGGGGCGCGAACTATGGCTACACCTTC.

This rearrangement joins TRBV7-9 to TRBJ2-5; 8 bases fit TRBD2. CDR3 size: 15 residues. Trimming cost V 2 bases and J 4 bases; bases outside gene matches: 6. Germline CDR1 and CDR2: SEHNR and FQNEAQ (reference sequence). This CDR3 is CASSLPSAGGETQYF. CDR3 bases: TGTGCCAGCAGCTTACCTTCTGCGGGGGGAGAGACCCAGTACTTC.

V gene TRBV6-6 combines with J gene TRBJ2-5, with TRBD2 identical over 9 bases. The CDR3 runs 13 residues. V dropped 5 bases and J dropped 5; count of bases not matched to a gene: 3. The V gene's germline CDR1 is MNHNY and CDR2 SVGAGI (reference sequence). The DNA for the CDR3 is TGTGCCAGCAGTACTAGCGGGTGGGAGACCCAGTACTTC. It codes for CASSTSGWETQYF.

This clone was detected once. The sample carries other DNA sequences with the same CDR3. V and J are TRBV6-5 and TRBJ2-1; D remains unclear. Germline V gene lookup returns CDR1 MNHEY and CDR2 SVGAGI. The CDR3 totals 13 residues. V lost 5 bases and J 1 base, leaving 6 bases between the germline ends. The CDR3 nucleotides read TGTGCCAGCAGTCCCTCTTCCTACAATGAGCAGTTCTTC. Translated, it gives CASSPSSYNEQFF.

This rearrangement joins TRBV29-1 to TRBJ1-2; D call uncertain. Trimming left V 4 bases short and J 0 bases short, with 12 bases between. Looked up from germline, CDR1 is SQVTM and CDR2 is ANQGSEA. The CDR3 totals 14 residues. The CDR3 DNA sequence: TGCAGCGTTGTGTCCACTCTAGCTAACTATGGCTACACCTTC. Translated, it gives CSVVSTLANYGYTF.

CDR3 region: CASSLYPGDTQYF. CDR3 nucleotide sequence: TGCGCCAGCAGCTTGTACCCCGGGGATACGCAGTATTTT. The chain recombines TRBV5-1 with TRBJ2-3; D gene unclear. Trimming cost V 1 base and J 6 bases, with 9 bases left between them. CDR1 and CDR2 (germline): SGHRS, YFSETQ. The CDR3 loop spans 13 amino acids.

The CDR3 region is CASSSGTGGYNEQFF. The CDR3 nucleotides read TGCGCCAGCAGCTCGGGGACAGGGGGCTACAATGAGCAGTTCTTC. This chain uses TRBV5-1 with TRBJ2-1, with 11 positions matching TRBD1. Germline-derived CDR1 and CDR2 are SGHRS and YFSETQ. V lost 3 bases and J lost 3; bases outside the gene matches: 2. The CDR3 has 15 residues.

The V and J genes are TRBV6-6 and TRBJ2-4; D possibly corresponds to TRBD2 (6 bases). Germline CDR1 MNHNY, CDR2 SVGAGI (reference sequence). V gave up 4 bases and J gave up 0 bases, with 13 bases separating them. CDR3 length: 16 residues. The CDR3 loop is CASSSPREIAKNIQYF. The DNA of the CDR3 is TGTGCCAGCAGTTCCCCCCGGGAGATAGCCAAAAACATTCAGTACTTC.

V is TRBV11-2 and J is TRBJ2-5, with D hard to call. V lost 3 bases and J 1 base, leaving 9 bases between the germline ends. This CDR3 has 14 amino acids. Germline V gives CDR1 SGHAT, CDR2 FQNNGV. The CDR3 region is CASSLAQRQETQYF. The CDR3 DNA follows: TGTGCCAGCAGCTTGGCTCAGCGCCAAGAGACCCAGTACTTC.

The chain joins TRBV5-1 to TRBJ2-5; tentatively, D is TRBD1 (6 bases). CDR3 length: 14 amino acids. Germline lookup yields CDR1 SGHRS and CDR2 YFSETQ. Trimming took 4 bases from V and 3 from J, leaving 13 bases between them. CDR3 in amino acids: CASSTLGTKETQYF. CDR3 bases: TGCGCCAGCAGCACACTCGGGACAAAAGAGACCCAGTACTTC.

The V and J genes are TRBV7-8 and TRBJ2-5, with D possibly TRBD2 on 5 matching bases. CDR1 and CDR2 from the germline V gene are SGHVS and FQNEAQ. Trimming removed 6 bases at V and 4 bases at J, with 24 bases between. The CDR3 runs to 17 residues. The CDR3 is CASRTGRTDLTRETQYF. The DNA of the CDR3 is TGTGCCAGCAGAACTGGCAGGACCGACCTAACTAGAGAGACCCAGTACTTC.

This clone occurred a few times. The rearrangement uses TRBV5-6 and TRBJ1-2; D is undetermined. V was cut by 1 base and J by 7 bases, with 8 bases left in between. This CDR3 is 12 amino acids long. Germline CDR1 and CDR2: SGHDT and YYEEEE. CDR3 region: CASSLSPSGYTF. In DNA form, the CDR3 reads TGTGCCAGCAGCTTGTCTCCTAGTGGCTACACCTTC.

The V and J genes are TRBV5-1 and TRBJ2-7; D possibly corresponds to TRBD2 (5 bases). The CDR3 covers 15 residues. The V gene's germline CDR1 is SGHRS and CDR2 YFSETQ. The V end lost 0 bases, the J end lost 4 bases, and 14 bases lay between the germline ends. CDR3 DNA sequence: TGCGCCAGCAGCTTGGAAGGAGGAATGGGGTACGAGCAGTACTTC. It yields the protein CASSLEGGMGYEQYF.

The chain has TRBV29-1 and TRBJ2-3; D is ambiguous. The CDR3 spans 13 residues. Germline CDR1 reads SQVTM; CDR2 reads ANQGSEA. Trimming took off 6 bases at V and 5 bases at J, with 15 bases between the two ends. The CDR3 is CSVEEQNGDTQYF. For the CDR3, the DNA is TGCAGCGTAGAGGAACAGAATGGAGATACGCAGTATTTT.

This clone was seen more than once but under ten times. The J gene is TRBJ2-6, the V gene TRBV29-1; the D is unclear. The germline V gene encodes CDR1 SQVTM and CDR2 ANQGSEA. V lost 5 bases, J lost 0 bases, and 8 bases lay in between. CDR3 length: 14 residues. CDR3 loop: CSVLYASGANVLTF. The DNA for the CDR3 is TGCAGCGTTTTGTACGCCTCTGGGGCCAACGTCCTGACTTTC.

The CDR3 sequence is CASSGGNYEQYF. The CDR3 region has the DNA TGTGCCAGCAGTGGGGGGAACTACGAGCAGTACTTC. The rearrangement links TRBV25-1 to TRBJ2-7; D could derive from TRBD1 or TRBD2 (5 bases each). The germline V and J ends were trimmed by 4 bases and 3 bases, with 7 bases remaining between them. The CDR3 totals 12 residues. Germline V CDR1 and CDR2: MGHDK, SYGVNS.

This clone came up a few times. The V call is TRBV29-1, the J call TRBJ2-7; TRBD1 aligns across 9 bases. This CDR3 has 14 residues. Germline V gene data show CDR1 as SQVTM and CDR2 as ANQGSEA. Trimming cost V 2 bases and J 4 bases; bases outside gene matches: 6. CDR3 amino acids: CSVESGTGSYEQYF. The DNA for the CDR3 is TGCAGCGTTGAATCCGGGACAGGGTCTTACGAGCAGTACTTC.

This clone occurred a few times. J is TRBJ2-7 and V is TRBV10-3, with 8 bases matching TRBD1. The CDR3 consists of 13 residues. Losses at the gene ends were 10 bases for V and 6 bases for J; bases not matched to a gene: 11. The germline gives CDR1 ENHRY, CDR2 SYGVKD. The CDR3 DNA reads as TGTGCCACTACGACAGGGGACGACGCCGAGCAGTACTTC. This translates into CATTTGDDAEQYF.